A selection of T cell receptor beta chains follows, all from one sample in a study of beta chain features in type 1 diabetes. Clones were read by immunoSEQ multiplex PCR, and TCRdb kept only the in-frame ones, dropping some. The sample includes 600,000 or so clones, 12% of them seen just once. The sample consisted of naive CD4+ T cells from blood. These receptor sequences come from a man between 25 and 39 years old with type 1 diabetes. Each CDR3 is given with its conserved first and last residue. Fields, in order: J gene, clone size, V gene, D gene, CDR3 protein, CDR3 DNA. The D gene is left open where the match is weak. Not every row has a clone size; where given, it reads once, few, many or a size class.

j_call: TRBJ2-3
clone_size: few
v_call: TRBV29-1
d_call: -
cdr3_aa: CSVRVGGSTDTQYF
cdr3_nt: TGCAGCGTACGCGTGGGGGGCAGCACAGATACGCAGTATTTT

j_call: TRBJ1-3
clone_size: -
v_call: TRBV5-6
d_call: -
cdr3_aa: CASSLGPNSGNTIYF
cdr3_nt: TGTGCCAGCAGCTTAGGTCCCAACTCTGGAAACACCATATATTTT

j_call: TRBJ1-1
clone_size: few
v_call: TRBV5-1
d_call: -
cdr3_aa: CASSDTGLNTEAFF
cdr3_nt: TGCGCCAGCAGCGACACAGGGTTGAACACTGAAGCTTTCTTT

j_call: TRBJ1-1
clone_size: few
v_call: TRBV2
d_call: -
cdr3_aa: CASSEVGESEAFF
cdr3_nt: TGTGCCAGCAGTGAGGTGGGGGAGTCTGAAGCTTTCTTT

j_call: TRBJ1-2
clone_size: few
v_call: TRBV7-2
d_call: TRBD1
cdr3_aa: CASSSGTGFGYTF
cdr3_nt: TGTGCCAGCAGCTCCGGGACAGGGTTCGGCTACACCTTC

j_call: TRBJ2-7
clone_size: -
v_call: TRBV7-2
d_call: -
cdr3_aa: CASSRDHSYEQYF
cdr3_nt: TGTGCCAGCAGCAGGGACCACTCCTACGAGCAGTACTTC

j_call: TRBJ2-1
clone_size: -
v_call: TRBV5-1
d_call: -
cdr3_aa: CASSFFLGEQFF
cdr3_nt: TGCGCCAGCAGCTTCTTCCTGGGTGAGCAGTTCTTC

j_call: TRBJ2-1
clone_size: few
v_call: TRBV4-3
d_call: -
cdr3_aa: CASSQAPDSPYNEQFF
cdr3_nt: TGCGCCAGCAGCCAAGCACCTGACAGTCCCTACAATGAGCAGTTCTTC

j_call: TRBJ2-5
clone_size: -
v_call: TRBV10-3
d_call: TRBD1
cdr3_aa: CAIKRGQGRETQYF
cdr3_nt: TGTGCCATCAAGAGGGGACAGGGACGAGAGACCCAGTACTTC

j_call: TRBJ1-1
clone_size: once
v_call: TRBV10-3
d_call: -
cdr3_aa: CAISTRGGLDTEAFF
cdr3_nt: TGTGCCATCAGTACGAGAGGGGGGTTGGACACTGAAGCTTTCTTT

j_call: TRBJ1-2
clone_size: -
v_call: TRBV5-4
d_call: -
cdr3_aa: CASRSAGRNYGYTF
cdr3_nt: TGTGCCAGCCGCTCGGCGGGGCGGAACTATGGCTACACCTTC

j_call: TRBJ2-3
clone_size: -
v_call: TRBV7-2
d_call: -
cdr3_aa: CASSLAGQAGTDTQYF
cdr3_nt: TGTGCCAGCAGCTTAGCCGGGCAGGCGGGCACAGATACGCAGTATTTT

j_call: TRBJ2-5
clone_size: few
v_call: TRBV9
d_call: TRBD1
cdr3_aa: CASSARTGGEGGETQYF
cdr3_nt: TGTGCCAGCAGCGCCCGGACAGGGGGCGAAGGAGGGGAGACCCAGTACTTC

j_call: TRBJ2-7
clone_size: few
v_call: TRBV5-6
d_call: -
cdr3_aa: CASSLNRVEYF
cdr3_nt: TGTGCCAGCAGCTTAAACAGGGTCGAGTACTTC

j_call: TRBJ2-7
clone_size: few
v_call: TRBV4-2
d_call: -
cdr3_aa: CASSQDLQSPGQYF
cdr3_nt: TGTGCCAGCAGCCAAGACCTACAGTCCCCAGGGCAGTACTTC

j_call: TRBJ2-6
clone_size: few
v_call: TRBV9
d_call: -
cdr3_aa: CASSDQAQVSGANVLTF
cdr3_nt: TGTGCCAGCAGCGACCAGGCCCAGGTCTCTGGGGCCAACGTCCTGACTTTC

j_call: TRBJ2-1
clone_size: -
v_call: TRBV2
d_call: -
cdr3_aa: CASLVTGGSYNEQFF
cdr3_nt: TGTGCCAGCCTAGTAACAGGTGGTAGCTACAATGAGCAGTTCTTC

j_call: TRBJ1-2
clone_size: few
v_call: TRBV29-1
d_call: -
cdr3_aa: CSVGSQGYGYTF
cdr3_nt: TGCAGCGTTGGATCCCAGGGCTATGGCTACACCTTC

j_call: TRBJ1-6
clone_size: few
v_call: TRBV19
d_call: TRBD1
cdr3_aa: CASSTTGSYNSPLHF
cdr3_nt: TGTGCCAGTAGTACGACAGGGTCCTATAATTCACCCCTCCACTTT

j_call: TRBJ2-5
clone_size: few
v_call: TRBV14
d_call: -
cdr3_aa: CASSQGGAETQYF
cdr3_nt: TGTGCCAGCAGCCAAGGAGGGGCAGAGACCCAGTACTTC

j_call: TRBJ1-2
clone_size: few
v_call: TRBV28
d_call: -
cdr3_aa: CASMSGYGYTF
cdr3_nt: TGTGCCAGCATGTCAGGGTATGGCTACACCTTC

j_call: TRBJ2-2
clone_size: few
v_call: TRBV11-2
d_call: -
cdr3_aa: CASSLGLTGELFF
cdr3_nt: TGTGCCAGCAGCTTAGGCTTAACCGGGGAGCTGTTTTTT

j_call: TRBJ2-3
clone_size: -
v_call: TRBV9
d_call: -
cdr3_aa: CASSVVGQTLTDTQYF
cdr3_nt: TGTGCCAGCAGCGTAGTTGGGCAGACCCTCACAGATACGCAGTATTTT

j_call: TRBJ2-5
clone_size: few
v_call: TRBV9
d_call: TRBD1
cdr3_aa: CASSPQGRPDEETQYF
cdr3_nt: TGTGCCAGCAGCCCACAGGGGCGCCCGGACGAGGAGACCCAGTACTTC

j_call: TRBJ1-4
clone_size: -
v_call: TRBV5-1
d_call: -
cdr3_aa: CASSLAGVGEKLFF
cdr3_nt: TGCGCCAGCAGCTTGGCAGGCGTTGGGGAAAAACTGTTTTTT

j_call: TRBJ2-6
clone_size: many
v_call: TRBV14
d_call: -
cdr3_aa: CASSQASGANVLTF
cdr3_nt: TGTGCCAGCAGCCAAGCCTCTGGGGCCAACGTCCTGACTTTC

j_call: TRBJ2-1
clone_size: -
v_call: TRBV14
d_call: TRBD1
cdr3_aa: CASSRAGTVYNEQFF
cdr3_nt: TGTGCCAGCAGCCGAGCCGGGACAGTCTACAATGAGCAGTTCTTC

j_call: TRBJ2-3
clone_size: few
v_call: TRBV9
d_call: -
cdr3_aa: CASSTFSSTDTQYF
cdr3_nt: TGTGCCAGCAGCACCTTCTCTAGCACAGATACGCAGTATTTT

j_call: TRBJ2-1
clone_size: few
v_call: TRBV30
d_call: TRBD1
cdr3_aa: CAWSVSTGMYNEQFF
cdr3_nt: TGTGCCTGGAGTGTCTCGACAGGGATGTACAATGAGCAGTTCTTC

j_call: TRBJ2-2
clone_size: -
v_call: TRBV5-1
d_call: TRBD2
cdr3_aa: CASSLPGLANTGELFF
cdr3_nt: TGCGCCAGCAGCTTACCGGGACTAGCGAACACCGGGGAGCTGTTTTTT

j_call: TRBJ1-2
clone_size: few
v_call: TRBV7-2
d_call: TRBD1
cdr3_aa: CASSLALRGLNGYTF
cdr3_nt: TGTGCCAGCAGCTTGGCCCTCAGGGGGCTGAATGGCTACACCTTC

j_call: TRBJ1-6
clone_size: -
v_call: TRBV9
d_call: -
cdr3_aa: CASSSHFGHRGDSPLHF
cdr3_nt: TGTGCCAGCAGCTCCCATTTTGGGCACCGTGGGGATTCACCCCTCCACTTT

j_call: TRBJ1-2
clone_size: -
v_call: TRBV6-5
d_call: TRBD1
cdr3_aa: CASSYAGQGIYGYTF
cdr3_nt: TGTGCCAGCAGTTACGCCGGACAGGGGATCTATGGCTACACCTTC

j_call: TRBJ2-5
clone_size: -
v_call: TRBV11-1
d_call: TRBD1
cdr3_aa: CASSPLEAGQGKKRTQYF
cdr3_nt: TGTGCCAGCAGCCCTCTCGAAGCGGGACAGGGGAAGAAGAGAACCCAGTACTTC

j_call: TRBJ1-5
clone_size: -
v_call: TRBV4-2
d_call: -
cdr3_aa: CASSQVLRDSNQPQHF
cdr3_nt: TGTGCCAGCAGCCAAGTCCTCAGGGATAGCAATCAGCCCCAGCATTTT

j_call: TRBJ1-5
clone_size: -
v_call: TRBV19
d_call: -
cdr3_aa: CASSYSGFSYSNQPQHF
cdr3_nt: TGTGCCAGTAGTTATAGCGGCTTTTCGTATAGCAATCAGCCCCAGCATTTT

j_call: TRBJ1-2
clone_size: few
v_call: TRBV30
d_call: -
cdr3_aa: CAWSVRLDSNYGYTF
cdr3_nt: TGTGCCTGGAGTGTCCGTCTCGACAGTAACTATGGCTACACCTTC

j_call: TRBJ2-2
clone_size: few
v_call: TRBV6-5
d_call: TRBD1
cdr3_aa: CASSSLTGANTGELFF
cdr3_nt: TGTGCCAGCAGTTCCCTCACAGGGGCGAACACCGGGGAGCTGTTTTTT

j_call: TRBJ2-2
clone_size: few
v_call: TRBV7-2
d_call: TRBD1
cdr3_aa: CASSPTPGQTVTGELFF
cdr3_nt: TGTGCCAGCAGCCCTACTCCGGGACAGACTGTCACCGGGGAGCTGTTTTTT

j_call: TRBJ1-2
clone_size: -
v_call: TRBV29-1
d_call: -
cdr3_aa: CSSLIVGQGNYGYTF
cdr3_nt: TGCAGCTCCTTGATCGTAGGCCAGGGTAACTATGGCTACACCTTC

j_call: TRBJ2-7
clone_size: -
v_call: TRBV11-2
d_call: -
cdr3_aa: CASSPAGGNTYEQYF
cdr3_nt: TGTGCCAGCAGTCCGGCGGGCGGGAACACCTACGAGCAGTACTTC